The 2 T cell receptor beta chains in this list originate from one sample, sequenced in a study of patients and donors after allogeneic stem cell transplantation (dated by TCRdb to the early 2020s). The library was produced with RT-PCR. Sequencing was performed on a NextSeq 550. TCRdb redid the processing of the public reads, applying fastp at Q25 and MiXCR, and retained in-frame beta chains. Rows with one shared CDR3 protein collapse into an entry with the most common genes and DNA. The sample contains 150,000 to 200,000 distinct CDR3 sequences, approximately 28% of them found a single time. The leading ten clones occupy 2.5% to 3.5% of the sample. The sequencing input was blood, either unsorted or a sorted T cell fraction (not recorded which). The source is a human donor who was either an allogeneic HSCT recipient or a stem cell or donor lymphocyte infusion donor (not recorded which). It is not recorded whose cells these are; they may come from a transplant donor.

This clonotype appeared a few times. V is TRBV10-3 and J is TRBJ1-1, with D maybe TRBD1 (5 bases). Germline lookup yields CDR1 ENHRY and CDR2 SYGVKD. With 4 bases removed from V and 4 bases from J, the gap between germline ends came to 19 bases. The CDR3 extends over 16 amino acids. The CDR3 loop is CAISGQPTQRGTEAFF. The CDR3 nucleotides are TGTGCCATCAGTGGTCAGCCGACCCAAAGGGGCACTGAAGCTTTCTTT.

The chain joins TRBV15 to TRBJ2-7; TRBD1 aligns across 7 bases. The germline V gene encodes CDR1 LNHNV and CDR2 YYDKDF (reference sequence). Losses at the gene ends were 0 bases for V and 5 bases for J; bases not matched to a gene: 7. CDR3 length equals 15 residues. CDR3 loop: CATSREPGTVHEQYF. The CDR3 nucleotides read TGTGCCACCAGCAGAGAACCCGGGACAGTCCACGAGCAGTACTTC.